A single sample is the source of the 9 T cell receptor beta chains below, sequenced in a study of T cell responses to AZD1222 COVID-19 vaccine. Clones were read by immunoSEQ multiplex PCR, and TCRdb kept only the in-frame ones, dropping some. This table holds approximately 120,000 clones, approximately 90% found once. The starting material was peripheral blood, obtained on day 0 of AZD1222 vaccination. Receptors were obtained from an adult in good health.

This clone came up a few times. This chain connects TRBV7-8 to TRBJ1-4, with unresolved D. The CDR3 consists of 13 residues. The germline CDR1 and CDR2 sequences are SGHVS and FQNEAQ. The V gene lost 3 bases and the J gene lost 7 bases, with 9 bases spanning the gap. Written as DNA, the CDR3 is TGTGCCAGCAGCTTGTCGGGGAGTGAAAAACTGTTTTTT. This gives the protein CASSLSGSEKLFF.

The genes are TRBV4-1 and TRBJ2-5; 7 nucleotides match TRBD1. Per germline, CDR1 MGHRA and CDR2 YSYEKL. CDR3 length: 16 residues. V shed 2 bases and J 0 bases; nucleotides not matched to a gene: 6. CDR3 in DNA: TGCGCCAGCAGCCAAACAGGGGCCGTGTACCAAGAGACCCAGTACTTC. Residues: CASSQTGAVYQETQYF.

This chain connects TRBV28 to TRBJ2-3; D ambiguous. Per germline, CDR1 MDHEN and CDR2 SYDVKM. V lost 5 bases and J 2 bases, leaving 17 bases between the germline ends. This CDR3 is built from 16 residues. The CDR3 protein is CASSPRMWVNTDTQYF. In DNA, the CDR3 is TGTGCCAGCAGTCCGCGAATGTGGGTGAACACAGATACGCAGTATTTT.

This clone was recorded once. This chain connects TRBV7-2 to TRBJ1-6; TRBD1 agrees at 9 bases. The V gene end was trimmed by 7 bases and the J gene end by 9 bases; junction bases not matched to a gene: 10. This CDR3 region has 15 residues. Germline CDR1 reads SGHTA; CDR2 reads FQGNSA. The CDR3 loop is CASKQTGTGTSPLHF. Here the CDR3 DNA reads TGTGCCAGCAAGCAGACCGGGACAGGGACTTCACCCCTCCACTTT.

The chain combines TRBV5-6 with TRBJ1-2; D unclear. The length of the CDR3 is 15 residues. CDR1 is SGHDT and CDR2 is YYEEEE in the germline V gene. Trimming took 4 bases from V and 4 from J, leaving 17 bases between them. The CDR3 DNA sequence: TGTGCCAGCAGCGTCAGTAGAAACCAGGCCTATGGCTACACCTTC. This encodes CASSVSRNQAYGYTF.

This clone has a single count. The J gene is TRBJ1-1, the V gene TRBV9, with no clear D. The CDR3 sequence is 13 residues long. V shed 0 bases and J shed 5 bases, with 8 bases lying between them. CDR1 SGDLS and CDR2 YYNGEE come from the germline V gene. CDR3 bases: TGTGCCAGCAGCGTAGTATTAGGAACTGAAGCTTTCTTT. Translation gives CASSVVLGTEAFF.

V and J are TRBV15 and TRBJ2-7; D is possibly TRBD1 (5 bases). The CDR3 is made up of 13 amino acids. Germline CDR1 LNHNV, CDR2 YYDKDF (reference sequence). V lost 4 bases and J 0 bases, leaving 7 bases between the germline ends. The CDR3 nucleotides read TGTGCCACCAGCACTACAGGCTCCTACGAGCAGTACTTC. This sequence encodes CATSTTGSYEQYF.

J is TRBJ2-2 and V is TRBV5-1; D ambiguous. In germline, CDR1 is SGHRS, CDR2 YFSETQ. This CDR3 is built from 14 residues. The V end lost 1 base, the J end lost 1 base, and 5 bases lay between the germline ends. In DNA, the CDR3 is TGCGCCAGCAGCTTGACACAGAACACCGGGGAGCTGTTTTTT. Its protein product is CASSLTQNTGELFF.

CDR3 bases: TGTGCCAGCAGCTTGGGACAGGGGTCCTACAATGAGCAGTTCTTC. Protein sequence: CASSLGQGSYNEQFF. The chain carries TRBV5-5 and TRBJ2-1; 8 nucleotides match TRBD1. Germline V gene sequence: CDR1 SGHKS, CDR2 YYEKEE (reference sequence). V lost 0 bases to trimming and J lost 1 base; unmatched junction nucleotides: 0. The CDR3 length is 15 residues.